This T cell receptor (beta chain) was captured by sequencing in a study of identical twins. Template switching added a universal primer binding site, and final cDNA carried unique molecular identifiers. One entry per CDR3 protein, called by TCRdb with MiXCR from the 5' RACE reads. The repertoire holds about 250,000 distinct CDR3 sequences, with approximately 7.9% as singletons. Study-wide results and limits: The study drew conclusions from cross-sectional statistical analysis, not from following the same donors.

The CDR3 sequence is 15 residues long. The germline V gene encodes CDR1 MNHEY and CDR2 SVGAGI. V lost 0 bases, J lost 5 bases, and 10 bases lay in between. This clonotype appeared many times. Its matching antigen is unknown. Healthy Caucasians, and only they, were the donors. This sample also appeared in a second study, on yellow fever vaccine responses in identical twins.

The rearrangement links TRBV6-5 to TRBJ2-2, with D perhaps matching TRBD2 (6 bases). Sequenced material: CD8+ T cells sorted from blood. The TCR sequence derives from a woman aged 18 to 35 in good health. The chain's CDR3 is CASSYSAGMTGELFF. DNA of the CDR3: TGTGCCAGCAGTTACTCGGCGGGGATGACCGGGGAGCTGTTTTTT.